This T cell receptor (beta chain) was captured in a study of blood T cell repertoires in COVID-19. Study overall: COVID-19 samples, acute and convalescent, were from the United States, Italy and Spain.

The authors' processing: Reference gene primer amplification yielded estimated nucleated cell counts. Clones were read by immunoSEQ multiplex PCR, and TCRdb kept only the in-frame ones, dropping some. The V and J calls and clone size come from that table; D and trimming were worked out from the DNA. The sample has approximately 260,000 clones; about 87% are singletons. Germline CDR1 is SGHVS and CDR2 is FQNEAQ. This CDR3 has 15 amino acids. The ends lost 4 bases at V and 4 bases at J; junction bases unmatched: 5. V is TRBV7-8 and J is TRBJ2-1; 9 bases fit TRBD2. This receptor was taken from a woman aged 40 to 50 with acute COVID-19. The source material was PBMCs or T cells enriched from blood (not recorded which). CDR3 region: CASSYLAGNYNEQFF. The CDR3 DNA reads as TGTGCCAGCAGCTACCTAGCGGGGAATTACAATGAGCAGTTCTTC.